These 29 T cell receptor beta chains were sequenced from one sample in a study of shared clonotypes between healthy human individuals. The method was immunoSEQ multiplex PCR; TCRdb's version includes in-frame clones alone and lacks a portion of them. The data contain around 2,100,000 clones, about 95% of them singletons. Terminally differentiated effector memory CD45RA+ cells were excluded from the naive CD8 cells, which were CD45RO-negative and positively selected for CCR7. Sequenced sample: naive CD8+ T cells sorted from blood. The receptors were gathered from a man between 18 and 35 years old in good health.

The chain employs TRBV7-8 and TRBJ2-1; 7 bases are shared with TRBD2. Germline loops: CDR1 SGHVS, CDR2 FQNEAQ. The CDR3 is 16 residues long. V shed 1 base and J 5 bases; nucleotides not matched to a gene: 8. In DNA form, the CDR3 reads TGTGCCAGCAGCTTAGTCGGAGCGGGATCTCACAATGAGCAGTTCTTC. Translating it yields CASSLVGAGSHNEQFF.

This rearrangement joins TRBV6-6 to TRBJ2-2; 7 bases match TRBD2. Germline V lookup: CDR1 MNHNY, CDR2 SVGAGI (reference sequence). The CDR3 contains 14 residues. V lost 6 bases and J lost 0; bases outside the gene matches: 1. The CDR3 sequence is CASRTSSNTGELFF. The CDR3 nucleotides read TGTGCCAGCAGGACTAGCTCGAACACCGGGGAGCTGTTTTTT.

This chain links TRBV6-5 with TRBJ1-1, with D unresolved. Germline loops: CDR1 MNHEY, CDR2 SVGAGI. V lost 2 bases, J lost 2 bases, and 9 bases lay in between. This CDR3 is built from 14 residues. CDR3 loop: CASSYANLNTEAFF. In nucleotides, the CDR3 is TGTGCCAGCAGTTACGCAAATCTAAACACTGAAGCTTTCTTT.

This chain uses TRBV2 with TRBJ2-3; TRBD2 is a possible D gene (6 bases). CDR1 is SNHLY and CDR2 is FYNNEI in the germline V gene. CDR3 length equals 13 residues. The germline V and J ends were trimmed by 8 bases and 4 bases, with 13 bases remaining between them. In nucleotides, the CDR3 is TGTGCCAGCGCTAGGGGAGGCGCAGATACGCAGTATTTT. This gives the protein CASARGGADTQYF. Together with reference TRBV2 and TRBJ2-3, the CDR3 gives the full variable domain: EPEVTQTPSHQVTQMGQEVILRCVPISNHLYFYWYRQILGQKVEFLVSFYNNEISEKSEIFDDQFSVERPDGSNFTLKIRSTKLEDSAMYFCASARGGADTQYFGPGTRLTVL.

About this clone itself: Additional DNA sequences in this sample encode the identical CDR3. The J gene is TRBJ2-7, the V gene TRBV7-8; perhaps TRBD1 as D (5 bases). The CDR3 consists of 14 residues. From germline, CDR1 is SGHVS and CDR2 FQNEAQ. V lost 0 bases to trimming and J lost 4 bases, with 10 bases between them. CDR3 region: CASSLALGEYEQYF. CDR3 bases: TGTGCCAGCAGCTTAGCGCTAGGGGAATACGAGCAGTACTTC.

This CDR3 is CASSLLLADREFGGELFF. Here the CDR3 DNA reads TGTGCCAGCAGCTTGCTTCTTGCGGACAGGGAATTCGGCGGGGAGCTGTTTTTT. The chain couples TRBV5-6 to TRBJ2-2; 8 bases match TRBD1. Germline assignment: CDR1 SGHDT and CDR2 YYEEEE. The V gene end was trimmed by 1 base and the J gene end by 7 bases; junction bases not matched to a gene: 15. This CDR3 has 18 residues.

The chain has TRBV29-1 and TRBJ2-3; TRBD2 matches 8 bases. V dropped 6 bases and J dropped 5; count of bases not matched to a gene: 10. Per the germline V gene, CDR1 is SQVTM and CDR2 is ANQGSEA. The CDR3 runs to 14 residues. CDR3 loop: CSVPRGAGGDTQYF. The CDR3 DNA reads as TGCAGCGTACCCCGCGGGGCGGGGGGAGATACGCAGTATTTT.

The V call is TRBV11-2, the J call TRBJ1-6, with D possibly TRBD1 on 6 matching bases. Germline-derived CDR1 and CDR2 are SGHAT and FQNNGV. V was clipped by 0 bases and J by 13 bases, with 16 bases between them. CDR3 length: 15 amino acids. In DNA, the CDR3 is TGTGCCAGCAGCTTAGAGAGGGACAAAATAGTGCCCCTCCACTTT. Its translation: CASSLERDKIVPLHF.

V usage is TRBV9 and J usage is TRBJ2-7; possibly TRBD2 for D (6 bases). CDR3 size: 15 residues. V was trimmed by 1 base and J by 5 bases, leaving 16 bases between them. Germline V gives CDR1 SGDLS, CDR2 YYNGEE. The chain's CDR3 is CASSVKGLPNHEQYF. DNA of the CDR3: TGTGCCAGCAGCGTAAAGGGACTTCCCAACCACGAGCAGTACTTC.

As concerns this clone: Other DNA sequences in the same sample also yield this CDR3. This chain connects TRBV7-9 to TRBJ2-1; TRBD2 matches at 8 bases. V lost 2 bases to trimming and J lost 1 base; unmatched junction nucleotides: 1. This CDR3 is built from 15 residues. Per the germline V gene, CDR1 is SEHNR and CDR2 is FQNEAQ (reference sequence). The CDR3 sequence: CASSLLAGSYNEQFF. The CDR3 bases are TGTGCCAGCAGCTTACTAGCGGGTTCCTACAATGAGCAGTTCTTC. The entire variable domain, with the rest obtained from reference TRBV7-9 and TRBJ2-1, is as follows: DTGVSQNPRHKITKRGQNVTFRCDPISEHNRLYWYRQTLGQGPEFLTYFQNEAQLEKSRLLSDRFSAERPKGSFSTLEIQRTEQGDSAMYLCASSLLAGSYNEQFFGPGTRLTVL.

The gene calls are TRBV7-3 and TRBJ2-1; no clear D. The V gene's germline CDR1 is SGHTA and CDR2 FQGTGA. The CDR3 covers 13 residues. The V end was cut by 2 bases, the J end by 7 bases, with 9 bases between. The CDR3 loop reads CASSLVVTNEQFF. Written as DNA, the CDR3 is TGTGCCAGCAGCTTAGTGGTCACTAATGAGCAGTTCTTC. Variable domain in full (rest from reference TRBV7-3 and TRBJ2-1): GAGVSQTPSNKVTEKGKYVELRCDPISGHTALYWYRQSLGQGPEFLIYFQGTGAADDSGLPNDRFFAVRPEGSVSTLKIQRTERGDSAVYLCASSLVVTNEQFFGPGTRLTVL.

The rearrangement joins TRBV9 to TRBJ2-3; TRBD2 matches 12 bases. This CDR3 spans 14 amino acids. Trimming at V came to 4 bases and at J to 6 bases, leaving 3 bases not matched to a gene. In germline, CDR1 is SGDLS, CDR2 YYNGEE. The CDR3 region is CASSLAGGADTQYF. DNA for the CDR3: TGTGCCAGCAGCCTAGCGGGGGGGGCTGATACGCAGTATTTT.

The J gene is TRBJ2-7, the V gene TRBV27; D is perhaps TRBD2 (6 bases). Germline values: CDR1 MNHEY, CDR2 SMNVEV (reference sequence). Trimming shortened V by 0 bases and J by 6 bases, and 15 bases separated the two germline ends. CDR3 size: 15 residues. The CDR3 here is CASSLSDGSRSEQYF. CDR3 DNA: TGTGCCAGCAGTTTATCGGACGGGAGCAGGTCCGAGCAGTACTTC.

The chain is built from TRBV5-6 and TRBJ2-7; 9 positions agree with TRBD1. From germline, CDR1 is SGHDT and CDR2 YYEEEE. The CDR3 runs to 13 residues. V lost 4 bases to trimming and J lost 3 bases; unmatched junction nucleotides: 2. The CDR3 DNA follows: TGTGCCAGCAGCACGGGACAGGGCTACGAGCAGTACTTC. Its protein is CASSTGQGYEQYF.

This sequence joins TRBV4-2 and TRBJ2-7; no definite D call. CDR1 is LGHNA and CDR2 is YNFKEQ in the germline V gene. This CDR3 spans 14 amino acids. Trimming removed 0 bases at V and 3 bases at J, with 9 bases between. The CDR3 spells CASSQDRDGYEQYF. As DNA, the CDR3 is TGTGCCAGCAGCCAAGATAGGGATGGCTACGAGCAGTACTTC.

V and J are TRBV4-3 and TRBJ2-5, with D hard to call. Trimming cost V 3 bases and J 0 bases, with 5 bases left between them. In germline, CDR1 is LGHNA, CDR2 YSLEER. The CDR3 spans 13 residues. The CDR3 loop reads CASSQTHQETQYF. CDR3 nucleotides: TGCGCCAGCAGCCAGACTCACCAAGAGACCCAGTACTTC.

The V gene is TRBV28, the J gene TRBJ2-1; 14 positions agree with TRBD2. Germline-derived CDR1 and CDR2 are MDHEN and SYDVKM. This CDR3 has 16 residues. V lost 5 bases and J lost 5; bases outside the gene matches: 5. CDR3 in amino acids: CASSLTGLAGDNEQFF. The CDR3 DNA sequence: TGTGCCAGCAGTCTGACGGGACTAGCGGGGGACAATGAGCAGTTCTTC.

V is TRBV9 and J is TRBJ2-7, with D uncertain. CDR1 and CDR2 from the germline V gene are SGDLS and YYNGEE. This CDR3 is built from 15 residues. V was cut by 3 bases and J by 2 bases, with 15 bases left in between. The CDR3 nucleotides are TGTGCCAGCAGCGACCTCCCGAATGGGACCTACGAGCAGTACTTC. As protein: CASSDLPNGTYEQYF.

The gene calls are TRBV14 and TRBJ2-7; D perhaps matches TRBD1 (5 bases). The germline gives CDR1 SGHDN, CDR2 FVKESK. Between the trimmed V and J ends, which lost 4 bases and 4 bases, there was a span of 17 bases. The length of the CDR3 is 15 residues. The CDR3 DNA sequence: TGTGCCAGCAGCCGCGACCAGGGCTTAGGGTACGAGCAGTACTTC. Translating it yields CASSRDQGLGYEQYF.

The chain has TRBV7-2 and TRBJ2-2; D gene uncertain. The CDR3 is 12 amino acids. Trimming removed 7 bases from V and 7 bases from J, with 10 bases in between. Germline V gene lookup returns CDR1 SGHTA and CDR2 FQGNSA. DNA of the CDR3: TGTGCCAGCACCTATTGGGGCGGGGAGCTGTTTTTT. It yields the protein CASTYWGGELFF.

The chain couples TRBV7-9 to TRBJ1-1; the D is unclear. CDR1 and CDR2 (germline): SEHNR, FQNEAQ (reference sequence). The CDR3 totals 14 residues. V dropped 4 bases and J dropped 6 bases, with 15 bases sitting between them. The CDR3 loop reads CASSSWTDDAEAFF. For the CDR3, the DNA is TGTGCCAGCAGCTCCTGGACGGACGATGCTGAAGCTTTCTTT.

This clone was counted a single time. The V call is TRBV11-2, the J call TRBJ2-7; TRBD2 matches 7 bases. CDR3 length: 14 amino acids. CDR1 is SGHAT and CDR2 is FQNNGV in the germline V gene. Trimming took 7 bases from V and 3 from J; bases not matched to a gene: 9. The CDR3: CASTRAGKGYEQYF. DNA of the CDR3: TGTGCCAGCACCCGAGCGGGGAAGGGCTACGAGCAGTACTTC.

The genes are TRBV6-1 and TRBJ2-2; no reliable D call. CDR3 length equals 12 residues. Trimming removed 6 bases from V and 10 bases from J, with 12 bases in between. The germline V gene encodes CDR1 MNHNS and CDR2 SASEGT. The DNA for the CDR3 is TGTGCCAGCAGAGACCCCGCGGAGGAGCTGTTTTTT. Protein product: CASRDPAEELFF.

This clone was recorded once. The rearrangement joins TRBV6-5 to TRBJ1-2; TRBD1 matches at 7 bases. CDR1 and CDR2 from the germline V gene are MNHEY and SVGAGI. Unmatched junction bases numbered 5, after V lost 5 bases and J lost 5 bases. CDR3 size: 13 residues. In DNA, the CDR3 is TGTGCCAGCAGTGACGACAGGGATTATGGCTACACCTTC. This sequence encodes CASSDDRDYGYTF.

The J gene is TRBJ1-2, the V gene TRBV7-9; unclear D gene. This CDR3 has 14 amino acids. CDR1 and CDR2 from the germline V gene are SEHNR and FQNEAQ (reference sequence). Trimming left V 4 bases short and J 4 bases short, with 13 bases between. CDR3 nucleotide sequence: TGTGCCAGCAGCTCCGGATGGGGAGGCTATGGCTACACCTTC. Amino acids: CASSSGWGGYGYTF.

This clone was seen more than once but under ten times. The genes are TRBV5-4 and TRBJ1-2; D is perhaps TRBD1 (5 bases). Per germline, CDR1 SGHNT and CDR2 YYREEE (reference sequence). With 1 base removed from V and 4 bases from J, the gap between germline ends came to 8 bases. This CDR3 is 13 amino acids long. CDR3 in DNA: TGTGCCAGCAGCTTGTTGGGGCTCTATGGCTACACCTTC. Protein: CASSLLGLYGYTF.

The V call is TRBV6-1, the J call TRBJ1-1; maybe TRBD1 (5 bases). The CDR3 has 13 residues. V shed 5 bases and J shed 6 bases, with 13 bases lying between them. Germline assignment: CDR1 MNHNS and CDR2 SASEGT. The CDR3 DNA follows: TGTGCCAGCAGTAGGGCCCAGGGATCTGAAGCTTTCTTT. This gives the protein CASSRAQGSEAFF.

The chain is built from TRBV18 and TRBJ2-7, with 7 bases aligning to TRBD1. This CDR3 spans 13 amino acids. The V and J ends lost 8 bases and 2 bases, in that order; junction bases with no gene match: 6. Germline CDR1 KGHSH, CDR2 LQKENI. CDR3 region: CASHGTVPYEQYF. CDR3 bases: TGTGCCAGCCACGGGACAGTTCCCTACGAGCAGTACTTC.

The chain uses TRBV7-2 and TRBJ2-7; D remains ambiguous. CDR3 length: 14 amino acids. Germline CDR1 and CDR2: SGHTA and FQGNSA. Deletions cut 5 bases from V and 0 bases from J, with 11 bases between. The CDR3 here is CASSPGNRSYEQYF. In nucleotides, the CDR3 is TGTGCCAGCAGCCCAGGCAACCGCTCCTACGAGCAGTACTTC.